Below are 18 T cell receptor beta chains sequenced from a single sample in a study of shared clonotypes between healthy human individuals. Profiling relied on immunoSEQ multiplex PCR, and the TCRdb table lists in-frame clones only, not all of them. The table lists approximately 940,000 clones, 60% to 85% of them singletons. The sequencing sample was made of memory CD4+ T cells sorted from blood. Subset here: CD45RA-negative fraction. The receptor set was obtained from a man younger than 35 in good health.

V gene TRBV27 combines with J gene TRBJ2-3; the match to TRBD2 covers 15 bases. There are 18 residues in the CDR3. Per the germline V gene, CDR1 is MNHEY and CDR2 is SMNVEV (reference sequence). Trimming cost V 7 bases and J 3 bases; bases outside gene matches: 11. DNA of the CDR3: TGTGCCAGCACACATCTAGGACTAGCGGGGGGGAGTACAGATACGCAGTATTTT. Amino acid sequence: CASTHLGLAGGSTDTQYF.

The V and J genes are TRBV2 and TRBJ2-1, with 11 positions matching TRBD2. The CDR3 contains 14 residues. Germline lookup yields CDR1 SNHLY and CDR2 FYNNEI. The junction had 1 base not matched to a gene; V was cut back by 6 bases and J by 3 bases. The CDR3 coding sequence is TGTGCCAGCAGAGGACTAGCGGGCTACAATGAGCAGTTCTTC. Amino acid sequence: CASRGLAGYNEQFF. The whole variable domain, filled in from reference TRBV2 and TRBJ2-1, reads EPEVTQTPSHQVTQMGQEVILRCVPISNHLYFYWYRQILGQKVEFLVSFYNNEISEKSEIFDDQFSVERPDGSNFTLKIRSTKLEDSAMYFCASRGLAGYNEQFFGPGTRLTVL.

CDR3 DNA sequence: TGTGCCAGCTCAAGAATAGGCGAGCAGTACTTC. This encodes CASSRIGEQYF. The V and J genes are TRBV18 and TRBJ2-7; D ambiguous. From germline, CDR1 is KGHSH and CDR2 LQKENI. V lost 5 bases, J lost 6 bases, and 8 bases lay in between. The CDR3 loop spans 11 amino acids.

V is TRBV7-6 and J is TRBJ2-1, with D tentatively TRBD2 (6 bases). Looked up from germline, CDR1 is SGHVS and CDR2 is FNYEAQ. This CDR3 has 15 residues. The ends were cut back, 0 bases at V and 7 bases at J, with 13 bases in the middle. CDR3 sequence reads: CASSLAGGSLNEQFF. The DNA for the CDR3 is TGTGCCAGCAGCTTAGCTGGGGGGAGCCTGAATGAGCAGTTCTTC.

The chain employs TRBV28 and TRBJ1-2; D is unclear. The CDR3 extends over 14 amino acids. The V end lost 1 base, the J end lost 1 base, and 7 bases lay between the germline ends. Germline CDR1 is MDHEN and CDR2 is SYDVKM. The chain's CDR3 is CASSLSQNNYGYTF. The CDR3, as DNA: TGTGCCAGCAGTTTATCCCAGAATAACTATGGCTACACCTTC.

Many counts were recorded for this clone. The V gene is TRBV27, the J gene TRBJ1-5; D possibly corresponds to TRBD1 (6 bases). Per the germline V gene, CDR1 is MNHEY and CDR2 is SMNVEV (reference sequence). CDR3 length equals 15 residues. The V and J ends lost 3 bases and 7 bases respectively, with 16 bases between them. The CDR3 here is CASSFLQGSHQPQHF. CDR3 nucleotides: TGTGCCAGCAGTTTCTTACAGGGATCCCACCAGCCCCAGCATTTT.

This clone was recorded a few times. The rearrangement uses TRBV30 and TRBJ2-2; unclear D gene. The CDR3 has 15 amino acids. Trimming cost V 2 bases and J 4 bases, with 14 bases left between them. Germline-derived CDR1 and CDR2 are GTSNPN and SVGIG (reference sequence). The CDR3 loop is CAWSPMDRSTGELFF. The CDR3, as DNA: TGTGCCTGGAGTCCAATGGACCGATCCACCGGGGAGCTGTTTTTT.

CDR3 DNA: TGTGCCAGCAGTCAGGAAACCTATAATTCACCCCTCCACTTT. Its translation: CASSQETYNSPLHF. The V and J genes are TRBV6-1 and TRBJ1-6; D unresolved. Trimming removed 5 bases at V and 2 bases at J, with 7 bases between. Germline V gene lookup returns CDR1 MNHNS and CDR2 SASEGT. CDR3 size: 14 residues.

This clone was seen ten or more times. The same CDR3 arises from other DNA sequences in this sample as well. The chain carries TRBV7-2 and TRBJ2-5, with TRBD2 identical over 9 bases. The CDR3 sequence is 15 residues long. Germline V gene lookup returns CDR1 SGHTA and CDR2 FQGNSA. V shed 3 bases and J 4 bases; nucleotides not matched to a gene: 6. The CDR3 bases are TGTGCCAGCAGCTTCGGGGCGGGAGGGAGAGAGACCCAGTACTTC. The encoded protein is CASSFGAGGRETQYF.

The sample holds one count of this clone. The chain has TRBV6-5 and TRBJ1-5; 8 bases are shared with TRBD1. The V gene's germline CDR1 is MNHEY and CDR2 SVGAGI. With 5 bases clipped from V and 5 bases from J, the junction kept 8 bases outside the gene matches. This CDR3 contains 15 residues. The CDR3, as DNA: TGTGCCAGCAGTAGAACAGGGGGTGGCGATCAGCCCCAGCATTTT. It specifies CASSRTGGGDQPQHF.

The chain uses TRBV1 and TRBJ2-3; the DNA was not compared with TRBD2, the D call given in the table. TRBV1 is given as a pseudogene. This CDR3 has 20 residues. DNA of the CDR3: TGCACCAGCAGCCGAAGATCGACTAGCGGGGGGTCATTTAGCACAGATACGCAGTATTTT. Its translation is CTSSRRSTSGGSFSTDTQYF.

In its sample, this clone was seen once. The chain's CDR3 is CASSEVPRTGQIYNSPLHF. The CDR3 region has the DNA TGTGCCAGCAGTGAAGTACCGAGAACGGGACAGATCTATAATTCACCCCTCCACTTT. The rearrangement links TRBV6-1 to TRBJ1-6; 7 nucleotides match TRBD1. The CDR3 runs to 19 residues. The junction had 12 bases not matched to a gene; V was cut back by 1 base and J by 3 bases. Germline assignment: CDR1 MNHNS and CDR2 SASEGT.

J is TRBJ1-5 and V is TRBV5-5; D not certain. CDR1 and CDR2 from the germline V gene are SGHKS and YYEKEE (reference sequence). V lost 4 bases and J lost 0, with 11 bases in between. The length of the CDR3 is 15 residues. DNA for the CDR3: TGTGCCAGCAGCGGCGGGGTCTATAGCAATCAGCCCCAGCATTTT. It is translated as CASSGGVYSNQPQHF.

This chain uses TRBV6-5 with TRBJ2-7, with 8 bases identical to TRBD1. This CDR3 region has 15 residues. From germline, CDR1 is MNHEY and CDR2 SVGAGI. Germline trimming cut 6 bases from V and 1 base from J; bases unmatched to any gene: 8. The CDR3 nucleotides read TGTGCCAGCAGACCGGGACAGGTCTTTTCCTACGAGCAGTACTTC. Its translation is CASRPGQVFSYEQYF.

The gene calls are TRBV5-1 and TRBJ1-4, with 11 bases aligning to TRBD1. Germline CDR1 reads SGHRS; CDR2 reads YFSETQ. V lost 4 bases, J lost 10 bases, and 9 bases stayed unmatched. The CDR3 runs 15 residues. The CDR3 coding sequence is TGCGCCAGCAGCCCCCCGGGACAGGGGGGCGGAAAACTGTTTTTT. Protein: CASSPPGQGGGKLFF.

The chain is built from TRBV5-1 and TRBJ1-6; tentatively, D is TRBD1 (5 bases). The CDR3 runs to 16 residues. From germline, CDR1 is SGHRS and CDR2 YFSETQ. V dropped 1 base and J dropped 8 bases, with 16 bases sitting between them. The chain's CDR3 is CASSLRTGGTDSPLHF. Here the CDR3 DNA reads TGCGCCAGCAGCTTGAGGACGGGAGGGACGGATTCACCCCTCCACTTT.

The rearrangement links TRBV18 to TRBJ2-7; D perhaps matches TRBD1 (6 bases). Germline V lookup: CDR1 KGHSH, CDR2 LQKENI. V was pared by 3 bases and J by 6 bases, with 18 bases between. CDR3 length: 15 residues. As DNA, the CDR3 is TGTGCCAGCTCACCGGTCCGGGACACTGCAGGCGAGCAGTACTTC. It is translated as CASSPVRDTAGEQYF.

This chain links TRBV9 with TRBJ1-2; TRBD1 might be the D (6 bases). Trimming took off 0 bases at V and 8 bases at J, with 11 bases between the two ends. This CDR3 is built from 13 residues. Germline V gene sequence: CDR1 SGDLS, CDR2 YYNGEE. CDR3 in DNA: TGTGCCAGCAGCGTAGACAGGGTAGAGGGCTACACCTTC. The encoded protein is CASSVDRVEGYTF.